A selection of T cell receptor beta chains follows, all from one sample in a study of blood T cells in healthy people across ages. From the 5' RACE reads, TCRdb called clonotypes with MiXCR, one entry per CDR3 protein. The table lists more than 650,000 distinct CDR3 sequences, 20% to 25% of them singletons. Sequencing was carried out using blood. The receptors originated from a man aged 65 to 79 in good health. CDR3s include the opening cysteine and the closing phenylalanine or tryptophan. The D gene is left open where the match is weak. Size values are once, few and many counts, or a class for expanded clones, and some rows have none.

>TRBJ2-2|TRBV27|-|-
TGTGCCAGCAGAAACCCCGGGACGAACACCGGGGAGCTGTTTTTT
CASRNPGTNTGELFF
>TRBJ2-2|TRBV6-2/TRBV6-3|TRBD2|few
TGTGCCAGCAGTTATCTCCTAGCGGGAAACACCGGGGAGCTGTTTTTT
CASSYLLAGNTGELFF
>TRBJ2-7|TRBV6-5|-|-
TGTGCCAGCAGGCCCGACAGGGAGGCTACCTACGAGCAGTACTTC
CASRPDREATYEQYF
>TRBJ2-6|TRBV4-2|-|-
TGTGCCAGCAGCCCCCAGACTTTGGCTGGGGCCAACGTCCTGACTTTC
CASSPQTLAGANVLTF
>TRBJ2-5|TRBV27|-|-
TGTGCCAGCAGACTCGACAGACAAGAGACCCAGTACTTC
CASRLDRQETQYF
>TRBJ1-4|TRBV6-1|TRBD1|few
TGTGCCAGCAGGACTCCAGGACAGGGGGCCAATGAAAAACTGTTTTTT
CASRTPGQGANEKLFF
>TRBJ1-4|TRBV19|-|few
TGTGCCAGTAGTCTCTACAGACAAGATAAGCTGGGAAAACTGTTTTTT
CASSLYRQDKLGKLFF
>TRBJ2-1|TRBV28|TRBD2|-
TGTGCCAGCAAGACTAGCGGGGAATACAATGAGCAGTTCTTC
CASKTSGEYNEQFF
>TRBJ1-2|TRBV5-1|-|-
TGCGCCAGCAGCCCCCTACCGGGGAGTAACTATGGCTACACCTTC
CASSPLPGSNYGYTF
>TRBJ1-4|TRBV3-1|-|few
TGTGCCAGCAGCCAAGACTTCCTCCGGACAGCCCCCCATTTAAATGAAAAACTGTTTTTT
CASSQDFLRTAPHLNEKLFF
>TRBJ2-5|TRBV11-2|TRBD2|-
TGTGCCAGCAGCTCCGGGGGGTCGGAGTACTTC
CASSSGGSEYF
>TRBJ1-4|TRBV28|-|few
TGTGCCAGCAGTTTACCGGGTTCGTCACCTGAAAAACTGTTTTTT
CASSLPGSSPEKLFF
>TRBJ1-2|TRBV20-1|-|-
TGCAGTGCTAGAGAATCGGGGGTTGGTTATGGCTACACCTTC
CSARESGVGYGYTF
>TRBJ2-3|TRBV6-6|-|-
TGTGCCAGCAGGTCCGATTGGACAGACACAGATACGCAGTATTTT
CASRSDWTDTDTQYF
>TRBJ2-3|TRBV10-1|-|-
TGCGCCAGTTCAAGGACCGTGGACAGTTCGCAGTATTTT
CASSRTVDSSQYF
>TRBJ2-1|TRBV3-1|TRBD2|-
TGTGCCAGCAGCCAAGAGCGTCGTCTAGCGGGAGAGTATGAGCAGTTCTTC
CASSQERRLAGEYEQFF